The source of this T cell receptor beta chain is a study of early T cells in non-severe SARS-CoV-2 infection. In the study overall: Sequencing input comprised bulk RNA from unsorted whole blood; chain pairing was not available.

V lost 6 bases and J 1 base, leaving 12 bases between the germline ends. This CDR3 region has 13 residues. Germline CDR1 and CDR2: SQVTM and ANQGSEA. Broader study findings: The VDJdb matching leaned toward anti-spike CD8 responses and overlooked private and CD4 specificities.

As part of library construction, unique molecular identifiers were attached to individual cDNA molecules. TCRdb independently ran MiXCR on the 5' RACE reads; one entry per CDR3 protein. The sample gives around 70,000 distinct CDR3 sequences, less than 15% of which show up once; about 5% is in the top ten. At least ten counts were recorded for this clonotype. Its matching antigen is unknown. The sequenced material came from whole blood. The TCR sequence derives from an adult who was a healthcare worker with PCR-confirmed SARS-CoV-2 infection or an uninfected control (not recorded which). This chain connects TRBV29-1 to TRBJ2-5; D uncertain. The CDR3 is CSVSSGPQETQYF. Written as DNA, the CDR3 is TGCAGCGTCAGCTCCGGGCCCCAAGAGACCCAGTACTTC.